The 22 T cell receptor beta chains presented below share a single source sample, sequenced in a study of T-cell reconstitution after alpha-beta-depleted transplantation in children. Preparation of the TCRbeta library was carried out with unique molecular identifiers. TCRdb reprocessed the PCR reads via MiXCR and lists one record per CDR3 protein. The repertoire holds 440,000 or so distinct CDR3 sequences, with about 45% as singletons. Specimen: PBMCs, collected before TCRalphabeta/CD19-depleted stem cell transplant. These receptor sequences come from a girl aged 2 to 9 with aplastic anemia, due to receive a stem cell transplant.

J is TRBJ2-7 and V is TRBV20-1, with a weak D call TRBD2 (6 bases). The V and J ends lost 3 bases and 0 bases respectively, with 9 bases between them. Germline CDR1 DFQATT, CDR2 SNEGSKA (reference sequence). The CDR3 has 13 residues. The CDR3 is CSARAGISYEQYF. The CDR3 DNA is TGCAGTGCTAGGGCGGGAATCTCCTACGAGCAGTACTTC.

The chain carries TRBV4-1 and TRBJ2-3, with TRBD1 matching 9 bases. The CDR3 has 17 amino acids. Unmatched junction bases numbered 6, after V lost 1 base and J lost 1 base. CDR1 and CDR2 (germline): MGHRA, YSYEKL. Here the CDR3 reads CASSQGPRTGGTDTQYF. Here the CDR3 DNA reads TGCGCCAGCAGCCAAGGCCCTAGGACAGGGGGCACAGATACGCAGTATTTT.

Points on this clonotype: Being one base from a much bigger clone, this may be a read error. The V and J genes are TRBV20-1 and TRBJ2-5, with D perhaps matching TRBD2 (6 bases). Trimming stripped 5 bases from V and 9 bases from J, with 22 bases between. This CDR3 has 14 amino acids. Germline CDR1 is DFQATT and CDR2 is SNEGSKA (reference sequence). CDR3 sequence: CSAGDMLRREAQYF. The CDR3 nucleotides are TGCAGTGCTGGCGACATGCTTCGGAGGGAGGCCCAGTACTTC.

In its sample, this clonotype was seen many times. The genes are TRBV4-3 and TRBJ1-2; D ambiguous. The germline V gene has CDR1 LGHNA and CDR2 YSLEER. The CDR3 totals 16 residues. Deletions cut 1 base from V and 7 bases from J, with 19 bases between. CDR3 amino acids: CASSQGIKTGFGGYTF. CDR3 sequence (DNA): TGCGCCAGCAGCCAAGGGATCAAGACGGGGTTTGGTGGCTACACCTTC.

CDR3 loop: CAIRIEGARTDTQYF. CDR3 nucleotides: TGTGCCATCCGAATAGAAGGGGCCCGCACAGATACGCAGTATTTT. The V and J genes are TRBV28 and TRBJ2-3, with TRBD1 as a possible D gene (5 bases). Trimming took 10 bases from V and 1 from J, leaving 18 bases between them. The CDR3 extends over 15 amino acids. Germline V gene data show CDR1 as MDHEN and CDR2 as SYDVKM.

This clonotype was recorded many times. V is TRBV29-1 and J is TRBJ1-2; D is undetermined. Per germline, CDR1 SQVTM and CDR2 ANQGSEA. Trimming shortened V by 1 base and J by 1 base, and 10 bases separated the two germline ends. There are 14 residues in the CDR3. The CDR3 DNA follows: TGCAGCGTTGAAGGGCGGGGAGATAACTATGGCTACACCTTC. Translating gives CSVEGRGDNYGYTF.

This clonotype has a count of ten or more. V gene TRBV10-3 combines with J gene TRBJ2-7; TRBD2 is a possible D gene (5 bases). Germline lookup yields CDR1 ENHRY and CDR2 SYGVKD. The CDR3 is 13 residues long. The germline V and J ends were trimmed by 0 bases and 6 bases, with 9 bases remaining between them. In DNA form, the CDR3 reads TGTGCCATCAGTGAGTCGACGGGAAGCGAGCAGTACTTC. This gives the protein CAISESTGSEQYF.

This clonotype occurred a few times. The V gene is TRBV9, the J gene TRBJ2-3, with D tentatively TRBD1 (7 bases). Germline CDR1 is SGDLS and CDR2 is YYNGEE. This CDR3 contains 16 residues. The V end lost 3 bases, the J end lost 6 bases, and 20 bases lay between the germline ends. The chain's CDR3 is CASSARQEGAYDTQYF. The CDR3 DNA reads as TGTGCCAGCAGCGCCCGACAGGAGGGGGCATATGATACGCAGTATTTT.

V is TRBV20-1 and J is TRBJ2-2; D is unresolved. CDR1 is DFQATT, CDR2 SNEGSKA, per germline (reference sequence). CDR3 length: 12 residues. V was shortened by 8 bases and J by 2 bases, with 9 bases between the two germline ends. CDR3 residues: CSRTDNTGELFF. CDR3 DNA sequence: TGCAGTCGGACGGATAACACCGGGGAGCTGTTTTTT.

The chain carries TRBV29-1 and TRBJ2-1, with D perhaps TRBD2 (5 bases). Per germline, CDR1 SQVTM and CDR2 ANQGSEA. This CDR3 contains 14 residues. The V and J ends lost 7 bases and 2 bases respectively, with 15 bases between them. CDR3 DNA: TGCAGCGCAGTTGGCCTAGCAGCCTACAATGAGCAGTTCTTC. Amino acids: CSAVGLAAYNEQFF.

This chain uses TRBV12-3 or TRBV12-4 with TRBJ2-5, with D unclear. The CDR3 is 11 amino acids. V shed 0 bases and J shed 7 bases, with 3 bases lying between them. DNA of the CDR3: TGTGCCAGCAGTTTAGCCCGGACCCAGTACTTC. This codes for CASSLARTQYF.

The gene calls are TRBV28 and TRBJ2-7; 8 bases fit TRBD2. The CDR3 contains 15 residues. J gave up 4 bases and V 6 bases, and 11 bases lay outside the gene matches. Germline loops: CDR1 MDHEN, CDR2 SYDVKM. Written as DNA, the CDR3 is TGTGCCAGCAGCTCCGAACTAGCGGCCCTATACGAGCAGTACTTC. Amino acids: CASSSELAALYEQYF.

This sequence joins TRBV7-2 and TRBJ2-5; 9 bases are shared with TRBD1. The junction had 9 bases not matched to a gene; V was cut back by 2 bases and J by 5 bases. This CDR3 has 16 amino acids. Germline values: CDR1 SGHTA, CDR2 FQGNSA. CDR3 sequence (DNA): TGTGCCAGCAGCTTACGGTTCGCGGACAGGGGTGAGACCCAGTACTTC. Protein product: CASSLRFADRGETQYF.

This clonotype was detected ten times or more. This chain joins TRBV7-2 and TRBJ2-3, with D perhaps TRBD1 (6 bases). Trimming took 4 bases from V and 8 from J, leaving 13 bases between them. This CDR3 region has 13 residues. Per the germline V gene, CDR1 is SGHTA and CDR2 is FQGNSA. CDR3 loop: CASSSTGRGTQYF. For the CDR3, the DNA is TGTGCCAGCAGCTCGACAGGACGTGGTACGCAGTATTTT.

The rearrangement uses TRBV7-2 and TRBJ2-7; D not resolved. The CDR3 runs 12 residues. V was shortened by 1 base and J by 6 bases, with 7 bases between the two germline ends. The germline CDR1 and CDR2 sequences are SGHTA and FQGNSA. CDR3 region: CASSLDTGEQYF. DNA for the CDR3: TGTGCCAGCAGCTTAGATACGGGCGAGCAGTACTTC.

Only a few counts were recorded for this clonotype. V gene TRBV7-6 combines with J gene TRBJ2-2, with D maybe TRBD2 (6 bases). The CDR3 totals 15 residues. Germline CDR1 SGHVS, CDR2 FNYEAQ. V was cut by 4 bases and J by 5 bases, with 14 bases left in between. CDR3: CASSYRLGLTGELFF. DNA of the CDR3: TGTGCCAGCAGCTACCGACTAGGTTTAACCGGGGAGCTGTTTTTT.

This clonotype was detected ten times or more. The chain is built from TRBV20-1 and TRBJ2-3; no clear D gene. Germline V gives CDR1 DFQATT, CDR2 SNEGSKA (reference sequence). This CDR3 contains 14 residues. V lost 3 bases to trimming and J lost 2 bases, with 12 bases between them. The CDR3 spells CSASPTTFTDTQYF. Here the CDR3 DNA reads TGCAGTGCTAGTCCCACGACTTTCACAGATACGCAGTATTTT.

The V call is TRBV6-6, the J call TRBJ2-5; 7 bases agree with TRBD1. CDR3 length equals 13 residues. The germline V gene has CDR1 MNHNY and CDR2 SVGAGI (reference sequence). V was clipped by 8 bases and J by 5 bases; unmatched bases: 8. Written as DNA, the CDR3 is TGTGCCAGCGTGAGGGGGCTGATGGAGACCCAGTACTTC. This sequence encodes CASVRGLMETQYF.

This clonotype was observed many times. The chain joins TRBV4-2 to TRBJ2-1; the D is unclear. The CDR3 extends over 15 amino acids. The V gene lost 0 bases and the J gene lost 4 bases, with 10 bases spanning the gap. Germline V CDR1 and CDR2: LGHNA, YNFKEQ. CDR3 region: CASSQDDARYNEQFF. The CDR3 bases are TGTGCCAGCAGCCAAGATGACGCGCGATACAATGAGCAGTTCTTC.

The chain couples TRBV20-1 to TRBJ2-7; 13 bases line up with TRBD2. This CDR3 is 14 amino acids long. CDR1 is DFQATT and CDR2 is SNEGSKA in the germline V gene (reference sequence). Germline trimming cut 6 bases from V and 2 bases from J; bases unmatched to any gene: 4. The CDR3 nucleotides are TGCAGTGCAAAGGGACTAGCGGGAACCTACGAGCAGTACTTC. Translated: CSAKGLAGTYEQYF.

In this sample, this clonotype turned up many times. CDR3 in DNA: TGTGCCAGCAGTTTGGGACCGCCTCCCGCCTACGAGCAGTACTTC. This gives the protein CASSLGPPPAYEQYF. The chain has TRBV27 and TRBJ2-7; tentatively, D is TRBD1 or TRBD2 (5 bases each). Trimming removed 3 bases at V and 2 bases at J, with 14 bases between. Germline assignment: CDR1 MNHEY and CDR2 SMNVEV (reference sequence). The CDR3 is made up of 15 amino acids.

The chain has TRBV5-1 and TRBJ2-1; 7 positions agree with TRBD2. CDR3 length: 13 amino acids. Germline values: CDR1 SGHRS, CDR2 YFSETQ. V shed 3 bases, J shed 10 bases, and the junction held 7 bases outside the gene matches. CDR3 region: CASSWLAGKEQFF. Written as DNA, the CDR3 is TGCGCCAGCAGCTGGTTAGCGGGTAAAGAGCAGTTCTTC.